This T cell receptor (beta chain) was retrieved from a study of patients and donors after allogeneic stem cell transplantation. This clonotype was seen more than once but under ten times. The V end lost 5 bases, the J end lost 9 bases, and 17 bases lay between the germline ends. Germline V gene sequence: CDR1 MNHNS, CDR2 SASEGT. The CDR3 is 14 amino acids. From the RT-PCR reads, TCRdb called clonotypes with MiXCR, one entry per CDR3 protein. Of roughly 200,000 distinct CDR3 sequences in the sample, around 40% are singletons; the top ten hold approximately 10%. The chain uses TRBV6-1 and TRBJ2-1; weak D call: TRBD2 (5 bases). The sequence was obtained from a human donor who was either an allogeneic HSCT recipient or a stem cell or donor lymphocyte infusion donor (not recorded which). It is not recorded whose cells these are; they may come from a transplant donor. What was sequenced was blood, either unsorted or a sorted T cell fraction (not recorded which). The CDR3 spells CASSHYVGGSEQFF. The CDR3 region has the DNA TGTGCCAGCAGTCATTATGTTGGAGGAAGTGAGCAGTTCTTC.